Listed below are T cell receptor beta chains from one sample, sequenced in a study of molecular identifiers for immune sequencing clone quantification. TCRdb fed the PCR reads into MiXCR, producing one record per CDR3 protein. The sample yields about 68,000 distinct CDR3 sequences, about a sixth seen once. Sequencing used naive CD8+ T cells from blood, with Jurkat cell RNA spiked in. These receptors originate from a human donor in good health. Some libraries in this study had Jurkat cell RNA spiked in. Each CDR3 is given with its conserved first and last residue. A D gene is named only where the DNA matches it firmly. Some rows have no size entry. The others give once, few or many, or a class for an expanded clone.

clone_size	v_call	j_call	d_call	cdr3_aa	cdr3_nt
.	TRBV12-3/TRBV12-4	TRBJ1-6	TRBD1	CASSLPRGPDSPLHF	TGTGCCAGCAGTTTGCCCAGGGGGCCTGATTCACCCCTCCACTTT
few	TRBV7-9	TRBJ2-7	TRBD2	CASSHSGRGYEQYF	TGTGCCAGCAGCCATAGCGGGAGGGGCTACGAGCAGTACTTC
many	TRBV15	TRBJ2-7	.	CATSRGVTPGMDEQYF	TGTGCCACCAGCAGAGGGGTGACACCGGGTATGGACGAGCAGTACTTC
few	TRBV28	TRBJ2-2	.	CASSLVRGLTNTGELFF	TGTGCCAGCAGTTTAGTGAGAGGTCTAACGAACACCGGGGAGCTGTTTTTT
many	TRBV2	TRBJ1-2	TRBD1	CASSDLGQGTLYGYTF	TGTGCCAGCAGTGACTTGGGACAGGGTACCCTCTATGGCTACACCTTC
many	TRBV24-1	TRBJ2-2	.	CATSTRAGELFF	TGTGCCACCAGTACACGGGCCGGGGAGCTGTTTTTT
few	TRBV19	TRBJ2-5	.	CASSMSRSETQYF	TGTGCCAGTAGTATGTCACGTTCGGAGACCCAGTACTTC
many	TRBV27	TRBJ2-7	.	CASSPASGAAEQYF	TGTGCCAGCAGTCCCGCGTCGGGGGCAGCCGAGCAGTACTTC
many	TRBV28	TRBJ2-3	.	CAIPTGADDEPPVGRDTQYF	TGTGCCATCCCCACCGGGGCAGACGATGAACCCCCGGTTGGACGAGATACGCAGTATTTT
many	TRBV7-8	TRBJ2-7	TRBD2	CASRIIAGGPYEQYF	TGTGCCAGCAGGATCATAGCGGGAGGGCCGTACGAGCAGTACTTC
many	TRBV29-1	TRBJ1-1	TRBD1	CSVARGPEAFF	TGCAGCGTTGCCAGGGGGCCTGAAGCTTTCTTT
many	TRBV7-9	TRBJ2-1	TRBD2	CASSFPGTSGNEQFF	TGTGCCAGCAGCTTTCCGGGGACTAGCGGCAATGAGCAGTTCTTC